Listed below are T cell receptor beta chains from one sample, sequenced in a study of PD-1 blockade in classical Hodgkin lymphoma. Using immunoSEQ multiplex PCR, the repertoire was profiled, and TCRdb retains in-frame clones only, with some absent. Of 30,000 to 40,000 clones in the sample, less than 80% were seen once. The sample here was peripheral blood mononuclear cells (PBMCs), taken at baseline. These receptors were obtained from a human donor with classical Hodgkin lymphoma. Each CDR3 is given with its conserved first and last residue. A D gene is named only where the DNA matches it firmly. A row's size may be missing; if present it is once, few, many or a size class.

TRBV6-1	few	TRBD1	TRBJ1-5	TGTGCCAGCAGTGGGCGACAGGGGGTGCCCCAGCATTTT	CASSGRQGVPQHF
TRBV28	once	NA	TRBJ2-1	TGTGCCAGCAGTTTGGGGCGAGGAAGTGAGCAGTTCTTC	CASSLGRGSEQFF
TRBV5-5	NA	TRBD1	TRBJ1-5	TGTGCCAGCAGCCCCCATGGACAGGGAGATCAGCCCCAGCATTTT	CASSPHGQGDQPQHF
TRBV6-1	NA	NA	TRBJ1-4	TGTGCCAGCAGGGAACAGGGATTTAATGAAAAACTGTTTTTT	CASREQGFNEKLFF
TRBV6-1	NA	TRBD1	TRBJ1-5	TGTGCCAGCACCGAGGGGGCGCCTGAGCCCCAGCATTTT	CASTEGAPEPQHF
TRBV27	few	NA	TRBJ2-4	TGTGCCAGCAGTTTAAGCCAGGGCTCCAAAAACATTCAGTACTTC	CASSLSQGSKNIQYF
TRBV19	NA	TRBD1	TRBJ1-2	TGTGCCAGTAGTACCCTGACCGGGACAGGGAAGATGAGAGGCTACACCTTC	CASSTLTGTGKMRGYTF
TRBV28	NA	NA	TRBJ1-3	TGTGCCAGCGTGAAACCCGGGAACACCATATATTTT	CASVKPGNTIYF
TRBV7-8	NA	NA	TRBJ2-2	TGTGCCAGCAGCTTAGCTGCGGGCCGGAACACCGGGGAGCTGTTTTTT	CASSLAAGRNTGELFF
TRBV28	NA	NA	TRBJ2-4	TGTGCCAGCAGTCCCACCTCGGACTGGCTCAAAAACATTCAGTACTTC	CASSPTSDWLKNIQYF
TRBV6-1	NA	NA	TRBJ1-2	TGTGCCAGCAGGACCTACTCTTCCTATGGCTACACCTTC	CASRTYSSYGYTF
TRBV7-8	few	NA	TRBJ2-2	TGTGCCAGCAGCTTAACCCAGGGCCGGCGAGGGGAGCTGTTTTTT	CASSLTQGRRGELFF
TRBV11-2	few	NA	TRBJ1-2	TGTGCCAGCAGCTCCGACAGAGTTTATGGCTACACCTTC	CASSSDRVYGYTF
TRBV5-1	NA	NA	TRBJ2-5	TGCGCCAGCAGCAGGCGCGAAGAAGAGACCCAGTACTTC	CASSRREEETQYF
TRBV19	NA	NA	TRBJ1-5	TGTGCCAGTGCCTCGACAGGCCGGAAAGGTTGGCCCCAGCATTTT	CASASTGRKGWPQHF
TRBV21-1	NA	NA	TRBJ2-7	TGTGCCAGCAGACCTTCGCAGGGACACTACGAGCAGTACTTC	CASRPSQGHYEQYF
TRBV6-5	NA	NA	TRBJ1-1	TGTGCCAGCAGTGCCCAGGTAGAGACTGAAGCTTTCTTT	CASSAQVETEAFF
TRBV29-1	NA	NA	TRBJ2-5	TGCAGCGGCGGTTACAGGGGAGGTGAGACCCAGTACTTC	CSGGYRGGETQYF
TRBV7-2	NA	NA	TRBJ2-7	TGTGCCAGCAGCTTATTAGCGTCTACCTACGAGCAGTACTTC	CASSLLASTYEQYF
TRBV19	NA	NA	TRBJ2-3	TGTGCCAGTACCCACAGGGTCACAGATACGCAGTATTTT	CASTHRVTDTQYF
TRBV4-1	NA	TRBD2	TRBJ2-6	TGCGCCAGCAGCCAAAAGGGACTAGCGGGAGGTCTTGGGGCCAACGTCCTGACTTTC	CASSQKGLAGGLGANVLTF
TRBV27	NA	NA	TRBJ1-2	TGTGCCAGCAGCATAGCCGGGACACCGACTAACTATGGCTACACCTTC	CASSIAGTPTNYGYTF
TRBV7-6	NA	NA	TRBJ1-2	TGTGCCAGCAGCCCACCCCAAGGCTCGAACTATGGCTACACCTTC	CASSPPQGSNYGYTF
TRBV25-1	NA	NA	TRBJ2-5	TGTGCCAGCAGTGACGCAGGGGTTGAGACCCAGTACTTC	CASSDAGVETQYF
TRBV18	NA	TRBD1	TRBJ1-2	TGTGCCAGCTCACAAACCAGGGGGGGCTATGGCTACACCTTC	CASSQTRGGYGYTF
TRBV27	few	NA	TRBJ1-5	TGTGCCAGCACTCCTCTCCCATTAAACAGGGCTGGTCAGCCCCAGCATTTT	CASTPLPLNRAGQPQHF
TRBV28	NA	NA	TRBJ1-6	TGTGCCAGCAGTTCTACAGGGTCTTCTTGGAATTCACCCCTCCACTTT	CASSSTGSSWNSPLHF
TRBV5-8	NA	NA	TRBJ1-2	TGTGCCAGCAGCTTGAGGTGGGCGGGAGCTAACTATGGCTACACCTTC	CASSLRWAGANYGYTF
TRBV18	NA	TRBD1	TRBJ2-3	TGTGCCAGCTCACCACGAAGACAGGGCGCGGCCCAAGGGCAGTATTTT	CASSPRRQGAAQGQYF
TRBV28	NA	NA	TRBJ1-5	TGTGCCAGCAGTCAGATGGGGACACATAGCAATCAGCCCCAGCATTTT	CASSQMGTHSNQPQHF
TRBV2	few	NA	TRBJ1-4	TGTGCCAGCAGTGACACTAAGGGGGAAAAACTGTTTTTT	CASSDTKGEKLFF
TRBV5-4	few	NA	TRBJ1-1	TGTGCCAGCAGCAGAGTTACGAACACTGAAGCTTTCTTT	CASSRVTNTEAFF
TRBV7-4	NA	NA	TRBJ1-2	TGTGCCAGCAGCAACACAGCTCGAAAGACCTATGGCTACACCTTC	CASSNTARKTYGYTF
TRBV5-6	once	NA	TRBJ1-1	TGTGCCAGCAGCTTGCTGAGTAAAATAGCTATTAACACTGAAGCTTTCTTT	CASSLLSKIAINTEAFF
TRBV5-1	NA	TRBD1	TRBJ2-1	TGCGCCAGCAGCCCGCCGGACAGGGGGCGAATCAATGAGCAGTTCTTC	CASSPPDRGRINEQFF
TRBV27	NA	NA	TRBJ2-3	TGTGCCAGCAGTTTATTTAAGGCAGATACGCAGTATTTT	CASSLFKADTQYF
TRBV11-2	few	NA	TRBJ2-7	TGTGCCAGCAGCACGGGATCCTACGAGCAGTACTTC	CASSTGSYEQYF
TRBV7-8	NA	NA	TRBJ2-5	TGTGCCAGCAGCCCCAGGCGTCTAGCGCGAGTTCAAGAGACCCAGTACTTC	CASSPRRLARVQETQYF
TRBV6-5	NA	NA	TRBJ2-2	TGTGCCAGCAGTTACCGGGGACGAAACACCGGGGAGCTGTTTTTT	CASSYRGRNTGELFF
TRBV2	once	TRBD1	TRBJ1-1	TGTGCCAGCAGTGGGGAGACAGGGGCCTCCATGAACACTGAAGCTTTCTTT	CASSGETGASMNTEAFF
TRBV30	NA	NA	TRBJ1-1	TGTGCCGAAACTAAACGTTTAGGCACTGAAGCTTTCTTT	CAETKRLGTEAFF
TRBV2	NA	NA	TRBJ2-5	TGTGCCAGCAGTGATAGGGGAAGGGAGACCCAGTACTTC	CASSDRGRETQYF
TRBV15	NA	NA	TRBJ1-5	TGTGCCACCAGAAGCAGGGTGGGGTATAGCAATCAGCCCCAGCATTTT	CATRSRVGYSNQPQHF
TRBV9	NA	TRBD2	TRBJ2-1	TGTGCCAGCAGCGGGTTGAAGGGGAGGGACAATGAGCAGTTCTTC	CASSGLKGRDNEQFF
TRBV27	NA	NA	TRBJ2-1	TGTGCCAGCAGTTTACCGGAAGCGGCACCCTACAATGAGCAGTTCTTC	CASSLPEAAPYNEQFF
TRBV30	NA	TRBD1	TRBJ1-4	TGTGCCTGGGAACCCGGGACAGCGGACTTCGGGAAACTGTTTTTT	CAWEPGTADFGKLFF
TRBV30	NA	TRBD2	TRBJ2-3	TGTGCCTGGAGTAGACGACTAGCGGGAGGGCCGCATACGCAGTATTTT	CAWSRRLAGGPHTQYF